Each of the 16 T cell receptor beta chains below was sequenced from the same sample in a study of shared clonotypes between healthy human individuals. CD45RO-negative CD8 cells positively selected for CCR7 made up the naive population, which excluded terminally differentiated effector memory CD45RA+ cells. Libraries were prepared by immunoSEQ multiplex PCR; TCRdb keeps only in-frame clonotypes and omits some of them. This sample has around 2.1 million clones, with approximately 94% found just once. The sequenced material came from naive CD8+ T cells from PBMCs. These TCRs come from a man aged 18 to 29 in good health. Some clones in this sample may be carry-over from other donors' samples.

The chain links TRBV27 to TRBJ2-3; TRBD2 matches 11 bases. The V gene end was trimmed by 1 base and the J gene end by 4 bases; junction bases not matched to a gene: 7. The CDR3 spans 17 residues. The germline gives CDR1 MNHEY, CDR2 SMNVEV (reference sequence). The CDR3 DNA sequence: TGTGCCAGCAGTTTATTGTTGGTAGCGGGAGGGCCAGATACGCAGTATTTT. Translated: CASSLLLVAGGPDTQYF.

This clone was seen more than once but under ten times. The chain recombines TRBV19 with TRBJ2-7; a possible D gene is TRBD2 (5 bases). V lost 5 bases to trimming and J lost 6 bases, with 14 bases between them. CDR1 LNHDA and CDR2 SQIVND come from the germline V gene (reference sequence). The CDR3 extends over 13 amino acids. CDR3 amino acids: CASSPGLSSEQYF. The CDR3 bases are TGTGCCAGTAGTCCAGGACTTAGTTCCGAGCAGTACTTC.

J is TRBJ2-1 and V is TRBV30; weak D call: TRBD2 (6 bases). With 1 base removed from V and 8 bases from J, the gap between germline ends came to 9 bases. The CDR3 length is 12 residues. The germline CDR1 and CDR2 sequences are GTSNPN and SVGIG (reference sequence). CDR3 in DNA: TGTGCCTGGAGTGGGCAGCGGGATGAGCAGTTCTTC. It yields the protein CAWSGQRDEQFF. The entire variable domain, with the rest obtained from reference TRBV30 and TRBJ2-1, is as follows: SQTIHQWPATLVQPVGSPLSLECTVEGTSNPNLYWYRQAAGRGLQLLFYSVGIGQISSEVPQNLSASRPQDRQFILSSKKLLLSDSGFYLCAWSGQRDEQFFGPGTRLTVL.

The CDR3 sequence: CASSFLPGQTYNEQFF. CDR3 DNA sequence: TGTGCCAGCAGTTTTTTACCGGGACAGACCTACAATGAGCAGTTCTTC. The chain couples TRBV28 to TRBJ2-1; 7 nucleotides align to TRBD1. The CDR3 runs 16 residues. The junction had 7 bases not matched to a gene; V was cut back by 3 bases and J by 2 bases. The V gene's germline CDR1 is MDHEN and CDR2 SYDVKM.

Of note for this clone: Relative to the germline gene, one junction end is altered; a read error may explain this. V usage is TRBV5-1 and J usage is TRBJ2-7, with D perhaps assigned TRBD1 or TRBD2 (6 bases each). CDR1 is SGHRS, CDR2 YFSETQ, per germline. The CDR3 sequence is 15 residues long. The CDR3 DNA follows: TGCGCCAGCAGCTTGACACAGGGAGGCTCCAACGAGCAGTACTTC. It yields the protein CASSLTQGGSNEQYF.

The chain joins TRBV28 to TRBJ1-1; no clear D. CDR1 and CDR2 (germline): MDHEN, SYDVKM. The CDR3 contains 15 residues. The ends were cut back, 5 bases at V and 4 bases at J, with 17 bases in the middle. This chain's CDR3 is CASSPENVASTEAFF. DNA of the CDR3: TGTGCCAGCAGTCCGGAAAACGTTGCGAGCACTGAAGCTTTCTTT. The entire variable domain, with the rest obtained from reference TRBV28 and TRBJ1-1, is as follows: DVKVTQSSRYLVKRTGEKVFLECVQDMDHENMFWYRQDPGLGLRLIYFSYDVKMKEKGDIPEGYSVSREKKERFSLILESASTNQTSMYLCASSPENVASTEAFFGQGTRLTVV.

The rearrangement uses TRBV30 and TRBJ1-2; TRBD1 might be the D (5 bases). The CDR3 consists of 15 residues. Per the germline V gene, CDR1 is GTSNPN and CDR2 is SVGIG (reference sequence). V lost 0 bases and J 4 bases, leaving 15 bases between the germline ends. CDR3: CAWSVPRVGIYGYTF. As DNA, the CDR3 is TGTGCCTGGAGTGTACCCAGGGTTGGGATCTATGGCTACACCTTC.

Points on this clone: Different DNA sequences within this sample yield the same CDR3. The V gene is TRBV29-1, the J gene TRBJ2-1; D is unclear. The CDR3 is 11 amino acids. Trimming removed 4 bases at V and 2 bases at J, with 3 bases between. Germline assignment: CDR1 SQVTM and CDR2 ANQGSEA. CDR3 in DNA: TGCAGCGTTGCCGCCTACAATGAGCAGTTCTTC. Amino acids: CSVAAYNEQFF.

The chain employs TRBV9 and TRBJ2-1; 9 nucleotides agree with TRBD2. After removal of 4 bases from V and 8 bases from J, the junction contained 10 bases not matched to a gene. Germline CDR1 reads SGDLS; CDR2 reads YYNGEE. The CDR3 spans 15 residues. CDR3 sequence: CASSKGGRASDEQFF. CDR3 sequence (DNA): TGTGCCAGCAGCAAGGGCGGGAGGGCCAGCGATGAGCAGTTCTTC.

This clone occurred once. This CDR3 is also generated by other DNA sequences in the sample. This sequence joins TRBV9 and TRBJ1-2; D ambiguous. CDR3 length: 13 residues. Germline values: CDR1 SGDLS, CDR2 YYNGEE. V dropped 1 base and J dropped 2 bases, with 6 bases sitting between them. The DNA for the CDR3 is TGTGCCAGCAGCGTATCGGAGAACTATGGCTACACCTTC. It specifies CASSVSENYGYTF.

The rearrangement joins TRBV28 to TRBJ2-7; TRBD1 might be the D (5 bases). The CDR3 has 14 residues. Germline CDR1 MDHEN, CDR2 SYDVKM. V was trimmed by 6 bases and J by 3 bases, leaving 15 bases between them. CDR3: CASSLDRTLYEQYF. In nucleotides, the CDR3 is TGTGCCAGCAGCCTTGACAGAACCCTCTACGAGCAGTACTTC.

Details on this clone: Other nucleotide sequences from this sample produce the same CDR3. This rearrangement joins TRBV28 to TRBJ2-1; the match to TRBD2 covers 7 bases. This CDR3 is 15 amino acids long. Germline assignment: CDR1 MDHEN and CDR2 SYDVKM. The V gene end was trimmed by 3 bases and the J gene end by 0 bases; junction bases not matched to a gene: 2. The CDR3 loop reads CASSFGGSSYNEQFF. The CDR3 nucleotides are TGTGCCAGCAGTTTTGGCGGGAGCTCCTACAATGAGCAGTTCTTC. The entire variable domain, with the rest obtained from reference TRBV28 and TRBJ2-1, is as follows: DVKVTQSSRYLVKRTGEKVFLECVQDMDHENMFWYRQDPGLGLRLIYFSYDVKMKEKGDIPEGYSVSREKKERFSLILESASTNQTSMYLCASSFGGSSYNEQFFGPGTRLTVL.

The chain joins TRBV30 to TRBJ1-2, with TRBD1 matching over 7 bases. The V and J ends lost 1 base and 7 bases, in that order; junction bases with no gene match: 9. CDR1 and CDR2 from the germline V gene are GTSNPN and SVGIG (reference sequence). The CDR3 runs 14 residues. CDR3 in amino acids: CAWSAQTGLGGYTF. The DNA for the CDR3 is TGTGCCTGGAGTGCGCAGACAGGGCTAGGTGGCTACACCTTC.

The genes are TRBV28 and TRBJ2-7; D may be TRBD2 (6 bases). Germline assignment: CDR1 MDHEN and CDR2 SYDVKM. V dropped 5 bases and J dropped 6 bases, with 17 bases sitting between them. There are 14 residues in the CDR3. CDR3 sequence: CASSTRGFGSEQYF. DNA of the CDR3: TGTGCCAGCAGTACTCGGGGGTTCGGGAGCGAGCAGTACTTC.

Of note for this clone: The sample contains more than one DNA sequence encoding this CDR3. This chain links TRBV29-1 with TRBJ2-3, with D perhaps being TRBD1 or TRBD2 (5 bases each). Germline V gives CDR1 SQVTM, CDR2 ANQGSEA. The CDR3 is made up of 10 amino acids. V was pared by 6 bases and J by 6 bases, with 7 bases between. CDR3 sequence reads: CSVGADTQYF. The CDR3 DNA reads TGCAGCGTCGGGGCGGATACGCAGTATTTT.

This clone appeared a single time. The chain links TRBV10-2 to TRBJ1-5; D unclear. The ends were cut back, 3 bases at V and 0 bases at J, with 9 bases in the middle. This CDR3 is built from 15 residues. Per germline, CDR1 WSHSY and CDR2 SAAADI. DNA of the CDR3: TGCGCCAGCAGTGACGGCAGAACTAGCAATCAGCCCCAGCATTTT. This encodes CASSDGRTSNQPQHF.